One sample yielded the 2 T cell receptor beta chains listed below, sequenced in a study of T cells expressing NK-cell markers. TCRdb re-called the 5' RACE reads and catalogs CDR3 proteins one per entry, DNA excluded. The specimen's table records 400,000 to 450,000 distinct CDR3 sequences. The sequencing input was blood T cells: a sorted CD56 or NKG2C T cell subset, CD4+ or CD8+ T cells, or bulk PBMC T cells (not recorded which). The receptors come from a woman aged 18 to 75 in good health.

V gene TRBV20-1 combines with J gene TRBJ2-1; absent DNA, TCRdb's TRBD2 call cannot be checked. The V gene's germline CDR1 is DFQATT and CDR2 SNEGSKA (reference sequence). The CDR3 is 14 amino acids. CDR3 residues: CSAPQRDLRNEQFF.

V usage is TRBV5-1 and J usage is TRBJ2-2; TCRdb designates TRBD1, a call that cannot be tested without DNA. The germline CDR1 and CDR2 sequences are SGHRS and YFSETQ. CDR3 size: 14 residues. The chain's CDR3 is CASTTSTVTGELFF.